This T cell receptor beta chain is from a study of a mutant IDH1 vaccine in newly diagnosed glioma. Study-level findings and limits: Altogether, roughly 93% of patients exhibited vaccine-induced immune responses. Pseudoprogression appeared unlinked to shifts in leading peripheral T cell clonotypes.

The germline gives CDR1 MNHNS, CDR2 SASEGT. Trimming pared 3 bases from V and 0 bases from J, leaving 12 bases between. The CDR3 has 15 amino acids. TCRdb keeps only in-frame clones here, not all; method: immunoSEQ multiplex PCR. This repertoire shows about 26,000 clones, around 78% found once; its top ten account for 31%. The time point: week 35, safety follow-up. The vaccine gave 300 ug of a 20-mer mutant IDH1 peptide subcutaneously per dose. Vaccination of patients was performed eight times, in weeks 1, 3, 5, 7, 11, 15, 19 and 23. To note about this clone: What it recognizes is unknown.

This material consisted of PBMCs, taken from a glioma patient whose treatment included an IDH1 peptide vaccine. The TCR was taken from a man aged 25-45 years with glioma. The chain employs TRBV6-1 and TRBJ2-7; TRBD2 might be the D (5 bases). In nucleotides, the CDR3 is TGTGCCAGCAGTGAGAAAGCTAGCCTCTCCTACGAGCAGTACTTC. Protein: CASSEKASLSYEQYF.